The 29 T cell receptor beta chains listed next were all sequenced from one sample in a study of T cell responses to AZD1222 COVID-19 vaccine. Produced via immunoSEQ multiplex PCR; TCRdb's table is partial and in-frame only. The sample contains 150,000 to 200,000 clones, roughly nine tenths of which appear only once. The specimen comprised peripheral blood, sampled 28 days after the second AZD1222 dose. All receptors derive from an adult who received the AZD1222 COVID-19 vaccine.

The chain couples TRBV4-3 to TRBJ2-7; D is perhaps TRBD2 (6 bases). There are 13 residues in the CDR3. Germline V gene data show CDR1 as LGHNA and CDR2 as YSLEER. Trimming removed 0 bases from V and 6 bases from J, with 9 bases in between. The CDR3 DNA reads TGCGCCAGCAGCCAAGAACCGGGAGCCGAGCAGTACTTC. It codes for CASSQEPGAEQYF.

V gene TRBV24-1 combines with J gene TRBJ1-4, with TRBD1 matching 9 bases. This CDR3 region has 13 residues. V was pared by 6 bases and J by 10 bases, with 5 bases of the junction left unmatched. Germline CDR1 KGHDR, CDR2 SFDVKD. DNA of the CDR3: TGTGCCACCAGTAGGACAGGGGTTGGAAAACTGTTTTTT. Encoded protein: CATSRTGVGKLFF.

The chain joins TRBV12-3 or TRBV12-4 to TRBJ2-7; D perhaps matches TRBD1 (6 bases). The CDR3 sequence is 13 residues long. V dropped 2 bases and J dropped 3 bases, with 8 bases sitting between them. This CDR3 is CASSLQGRYEQYF. CDR3 DNA sequence: TGTGCCAGCAGTTTACAGGGGCGCTACGAGCAGTACTTC.

This chain connects TRBV28 to TRBJ1-2; D not certain. Deletions cut 8 bases from V and 2 bases from J, with 9 bases between. In germline, CDR1 is MDHEN, CDR2 SYDVKM. This CDR3 spans 12 amino acids. CDR3 DNA: TGTGCCAGCTCTTTGGTGAACTATGGCTACACCTTC. This gives the protein CASSLVNYGYTF.

This clone showed up just once. DNA of the CDR3: TGTGCCAGTAGTGTGGGACAGCCCCATGGAGAGACCCAGTACTTC. Its protein is CASSVGQPHGETQYF. The V and J genes are TRBV19 and TRBJ2-5; 7 bases are shared with TRBD1. Trimming at V came to 5 bases and at J to 4 bases, leaving 10 bases not matched to a gene. This CDR3 contains 15 residues. Germline CDR1 reads LNHDA; CDR2 reads SQIVND (reference sequence).

V usage is TRBV20-1 and J usage is TRBJ1-6, with D uncertain. With 3 bases removed from V and 3 bases from J, the gap between germline ends came to 9 bases. The CDR3 has 14 residues. Germline V lookup: CDR1 DFQATT, CDR2 SNEGSKA (reference sequence). CDR3 loop: CSASLSDYNSPLHF. In DNA form, the CDR3 reads TGCAGTGCTAGTTTGTCAGACTATAATTCACCCCTCCACTTT.

V and J are TRBV19 and TRBJ2-2; TRBD1 might be the D (6 bases). Looked up from germline, CDR1 is LNHDA and CDR2 is SQIVND (reference sequence). This CDR3 is 14 amino acids long. V gave up 4 bases and J gave up 3 bases, with 9 bases separating them. The DNA for the CDR3 is TGTGCCAGTAGTACAGGACAGTACACCGGGGAGCTGTTTTTT. It translates to CASSTGQYTGELFF.

The chain joins TRBV5-8 to TRBJ2-3; 8 bases are a match to TRBD2. The CDR3 consists of 15 residues. Germline values: CDR1 SGHTS, CDR2 YDEGEE. Trimming at V came to 5 bases and at J to 5 bases, leaving 10 bases not matched to a gene. CDR3 protein: CASRPTSGRGDTQYF. CDR3 nucleotide sequence: TGTGCCAGCAGGCCAACTAGCGGTCGGGGAGATACGCAGTATTTT.

The V gene is TRBV19, the J gene TRBJ1-2, with no clear D. Trimming removed 0 bases from V and 2 bases from J, with 7 bases in between. Germline values: CDR1 LNHDA, CDR2 SQIVND (reference sequence). The CDR3 has 14 residues. The CDR3 bases are TGTGCCAGTAGTATAGAGGGCCGCAACTATGGCTACACCTTC. Protein product: CASSIEGRNYGYTF.

The genes are TRBV5-1 and TRBJ2-2; TRBD1 matches 11 bases. This CDR3 spans 15 amino acids. CDR1 is SGHRS and CDR2 is YFSETQ in the germline V gene. Losses at the gene ends were 3 bases for V and 4 bases for J; bases not matched to a gene: 2. CDR3 protein: CASSWDRGSTGELFF. The DNA of the CDR3 is TGCGCCAGCAGCTGGGACAGGGGGTCCACCGGGGAGCTGTTTTTT.

The chain employs TRBV3-1 (or the pseudogene TRBV3-2) and TRBJ2-7; D not certain. This CDR3 is 12 amino acids long. Germline V CDR1 and CDR2: LGHDT, YNNKEL (reference sequence). V gave up 0 bases and J gave up 4 bases, with 4 bases separating them. Here the CDR3 reads CASSQEVYEQYF. CDR3 nucleotides: TGTGCCAGCAGCCAAGAGGTGTACGAGCAGTACTTC.

V gene TRBV6-5 combines with J gene TRBJ1-6; D is perhaps TRBD1 (6 bases). The germline V gene encodes CDR1 MNHEY and CDR2 SVGAGI. Deletions cut 4 bases from V and 13 bases from J, with 17 bases between. The CDR3 runs 14 residues. CDR3 in amino acids: CASSLGGGRVPLHF. The CDR3 bases are TGTGCCAGCAGTTTGGGCGGGGGCAGGGTCCCCCTCCACTTT.

The gene calls are TRBV10-2 and TRBJ1-2; D might be TRBD1 (6 bases). Trimming removed 8 bases from V and 7 bases from J, with 17 bases in between. Germline lookup yields CDR1 WSHSY and CDR2 SAAADI. The CDR3 sequence is 13 residues long. CDR3 DNA: TGCGCCAGCCGCCTCTCAGGGGATCGTGGCTACACCTTC. Translating gives CASRLSGDRGYTF.

The chain links TRBV6-2 or TRBV6-3 to TRBJ1-6, with D uncertain. The germline gives CDR1 MNHEY, CDR2 SVGEGT. V was pared by 5 bases and J by 6 bases, with 14 bases between. This CDR3 has 15 residues. The CDR3 loop is CASSMESPSNSPLHF. CDR3 sequence (DNA): TGTGCCAGCAGTATGGAGTCGCCTAGTAATTCACCCCTCCACTTT.

The rearrangement joins TRBV28 to TRBJ2-7, with D possibly matching TRBD2 (7 bases). The V gene lost 3 bases and the J gene lost 9 bases, with 24 bases spanning the gap. CDR3 length equals 16 residues. Germline-derived CDR1 and CDR2 are MDHEN and SYDVKM. As DNA, the CDR3 is TGTGCCAGCAGTTTCCCCGGTTGGCAGGGGACGGGGGGGCAGTACTTC. Its translation is CASSFPGWQGTGGQYF.

The V call is TRBV24-1, the J call TRBJ2-6; 7 nucleotides match TRBD1. V gave up 4 bases and J gave up 0 bases; unmatched junction bases: 2. CDR1 KGHDR and CDR2 SFDVKD come from the germline V gene. The CDR3 spans 16 residues. CDR3: CATSDRQGSGANVLTF. In DNA, the CDR3 is TGTGCCACCAGTGACCGACAGGGCTCTGGGGCCAACGTCCTGACTTTC.

CDR3 in DNA: TGTGCCAGAAGCTTGGGACTAGCGGGAGGACCCGGGGAGCTGTTTTTT. Its protein product is CARSLGLAGGPGELFF. The chain uses TRBV5-3 and TRBJ2-2; 13 bases fit TRBD2. TRBV5-3 is an ORF; its function is uncertain. The CDR3 runs to 16 residues. With 0 bases clipped from V and 6 bases from J, the junction kept 2 bases outside the gene matches.

This chain uses TRBV6-5 with TRBJ1-1, with a possible D match to TRBD1 (5 bases). The germline V and J ends were trimmed by 6 bases and 5 bases, with 19 bases remaining between them. This CDR3 comprises 15 residues. The germline CDR1 and CDR2 sequences are MNHEY and SVGAGI. This CDR3 is CASRRDGRGVTEAFF. In DNA form, the CDR3 reads TGTGCCAGCAGACGAGACGGTCGAGGGGTGACTGAAGCTTTCTTT.

The rearrangement links TRBV30 to TRBJ1-2; D is unresolved. The CDR3 extends over 14 amino acids. Trimming removed 4 bases from V and 6 bases from J, with 18 bases in between. Germline CDR1 GTSNPN, CDR2 SVGIG (reference sequence). CDR3 nucleotide sequence: TGTGCCTGGACTCGGACCAGATCCCCAGATGGCTACACCTTC. Protein product: CAWTRTRSPDGYTF.

This clone turned up a few times. The chain employs TRBV19 and TRBJ2-5; TRBD1 matches 7 bases. The CDR3 covers 13 residues. Germline-derived CDR1 and CDR2 are LNHDA and SQIVND (reference sequence). V shed 10 bases, J shed 2 bases, and the junction held 7 bases outside the gene matches. The CDR3 DNA follows: TGTGCCACGGCCGGGGACAGTCAAGAGACCCAGTACTTC. It encodes CATAGDSQETQYF.

The chain joins TRBV19 to TRBJ2-3, with D possibly TRBD1 on 6 matching bases. Germline V gene lookup returns CDR1 LNHDA and CDR2 SQIVND (reference sequence). CDR3 length: 15 residues. V was shortened by 6 bases and J by 3 bases, with 16 bases between the two germline ends. CDR3 in amino acids: CASSVGSTGTDTQYF. The CDR3 DNA sequence: TGTGCCAGTAGCGTAGGCTCCACAGGGACAGATACGCAGTATTTT.

The rearrangement uses TRBV6-1 and TRBJ2-1, with TRBD2 matching over 12 bases. Germline assignment: CDR1 MNHNS and CDR2 SASEGT. The CDR3 runs to 16 residues. With V trimmed by 2 bases and J by 12 bases, 11 bases remained unmatched. CDR3: CASSERSLASGGGQFF. The DNA of the CDR3 is TGTGCCAGCAGTGAACGGAGTTTGGCTAGCGGGGGGGGGCAGTTCTTC.

This rearrangement joins TRBV28 to TRBJ1-2, with D perhaps matching TRBD1 (5 bases). The CDR3 is made up of 12 amino acids. V was pared by 6 bases and J by 7 bases, with 12 bases between. CDR1 MDHEN and CDR2 SYDVKM come from the germline V gene. The CDR3 DNA sequence: TGTGCCAGCAGCAATGGGGCGCGTGGCTACACCTTC. This codes for CASSNGARGYTF.

The J gene is TRBJ1-3, the V gene TRBV27; D may be TRBD1 (6 bases). CDR1 is MNHEY and CDR2 is SMNVEV in the germline V gene (reference sequence). The CDR3 consists of 18 residues. The V end lost 7 bases, the J end lost 4 bases, and 26 bases lay between the germline ends. The CDR3 nucleotides read TGTGCCAGCAAACTGACAGGAATTCCCTCTTGGGCCGGAAACACCATATATTTT. Translating it yields CASKLTGIPSWAGNTIYF.

This clone occurred once. The chain is built from TRBV30 and TRBJ2-5; a weak D match, TRBD1 (7 bases). Trimming removed 3 bases from V and 4 bases from J, with 24 bases in between. Per germline, CDR1 GTSNPN and CDR2 SVGIG (reference sequence). This CDR3 region has 17 residues. Here the CDR3 DNA reads TGTGCCTGGAGGGCGGGGTATCGACAGGGTTTGCGAGAGACCCAGTACTTC. As protein: CAWRAGYRQGLRETQYF.

The rearrangement links TRBV11-2 to TRBJ2-1; D is uncertain. Germline V gene data show CDR1 as SGHAT and CDR2 as FQNNGV. V was shortened by 0 bases and J by 10 bases, with 10 bases between the two germline ends. The CDR3 sequence is 13 residues long. DNA of the CDR3: TGTGCCAGCAGCTTAGAGGGCGGATTAGAGCAGTTCTTC. Translated: CASSLEGGLEQFF.

Remarks on this clone: One end of the junction does not line up with germline, which may come from a read error. This chain links TRBV5-1 with TRBJ2-7, with 9 bases identical to TRBD1. Looked up from germline, CDR1 is SGHRS and CDR2 is YFSETQ. This CDR3 spans 15 amino acids. The CDR3, as DNA: TGCGCCAGCAGCCACTCGGACAGGGGAACATCGCGGCTGGACTTC. This codes for CASSHSDRGTSRLDF.

The chain has TRBV5-1 and TRBJ2-3; perhaps TRBD2 as D (5 bases). V shed 5 bases and J shed 4 bases, with 17 bases lying between them. Per the germline V gene, CDR1 is SGHRS and CDR2 is YFSETQ. CDR3 size: 15 residues. The CDR3 DNA follows: TGCGCCAGCAGTCCCGGAGGTAGCGCGGCAGATACGCAGTATTTT. This translates into CASSPGGSAADTQYF.

This clone was found once. The gene calls are TRBV11-2 and TRBJ2-1; possible D gene TRBD2, 5 bases. CDR3 length: 16 amino acids. Germline-derived CDR1 and CDR2 are SGHAT and FQNNGV. V was pared by 3 bases and J by 8 bases, with 20 bases between. CDR3 loop: CASSFGTTRGIDEQFF. CDR3 sequence (DNA): TGTGCCAGCAGCTTCGGAACTACCCGGGGAATCGATGAGCAGTTCTTC.